This T cell receptor beta chain was obtained from a study of T cell clones after liver transplantation (dated by TCRdb to between 2018 and 2021). In terms of the full investigation: Samples were obtained from ITN030ST, a randomized trial in which withdrawal of immunosuppression was attempted within 2 years of liver transplantation. Donor-reactive T cell clones were identified by TCRbeta sequencing following a pre-transplant mixed lymphocyte reaction and were subsequently tracked in post-transplant blood. Blood samples were collected pre-transplant, pre-randomization before withdrawal, and post-randomization after either full withdrawal or failed withdrawal. Three of the eight recipients were HCV-positive; the others were transplanted for non-autoimmune, non-viral indications. Until randomization at 12-24 months post-transplant, subjects were given standard immunosuppression, with no induction therapy. Of the 8 liver transplant recipients making up the studied cohort, 3 were classified as tolerant and 5 as non-tolerant. As an antigen-independent comparator for the donor-reactive sequences, third party-reactive TCRbeta sequences from pre-transplant MLRs were identified as well. Tolerance was defined as complete withdrawal of immunosuppression for at least one year without a rise in liver enzymes beyond twice the upper limit of normal.

Using immunoSEQ, frozen genomic DNA was subjected to high-throughput TCRbeta CDR3 sequencing, a process that included PCR amplification, mapping, bias correction and internal controls. Per the source publication's procedure: Only productive rearrangements were retained, and each unique TCRbeta sequence was defined by its CDR3 nucleotide sequence together with its V and J gene. A sequence counted as donor-reactive only if the sequence showed at least 5-fold expansion in CFSE-low cells compared with unstimulated pre-transplant cells and had a frequency of at least 0.01%. To ensure at least 90% detection power, minimum frequency thresholds were set for each subject based on that subject's lowest-template unstimulated sample. Jensen-Shannon divergence between the top 1000 TCRbeta sequences post-transplant and pre-transplant was used to measure repertoire turnover. Two-sided Fisher's exact tests were used to test for changes in how often donor-reactive sequences were detected. Here the immuneACCESS table is served through TCRdb, limited to in-frame sequences with V and J called. Missing clones are a known gap in these copies; in checked studies unresolved V genes cover under half, and the rest lacks a known reason. V and J calls plus clone size are reproduced from that table; the DNA served to infer D and trimming. This sample lists tens of thousands of clones; about four fifths were detected once. The ten largest clones represent about 0.79% of the sample.

Thawed unstimulated PBMCs were stained for CD3, CD4 and CD8 and FACS-sorted into CD3+CD4+ and CD3+CD8+ populations. All 8 studied subjects were randomized to immunosuppression withdrawal. Genomic DNA was isolated with the Qiagen DNeasy Blood and Tissue Kit. Looking up the germline V gene yields CDR1 KGHSH and CDR2 LQKENI. Trimming leaves V shorter by 6 bases and J shorter by 6 bases, with the junction holding 5 bases beyond the gene matches. From the cysteine through the phenylalanine, the CDR3 covers 14 amino acids. The read is trimmed to its CDR3 DNA, 42 bases read in frame from base 1. For this clone: The antigen it recognizes is unknown. Base quality data are lacking; no much larger clone is found one base away.

General conclusions and limits of the study: Because of small, heterogeneous patient numbers and non-standardized post-transplant time points, the conclusions were only preliminary. Because allograft tissue specimens were not available, migration of donor-reactive T cells into the graft, rather than deletion, may have occurred. Once repertoire turnover was taken into account, donor-reactive detection showed a significant reduction for CD4 in 7 of 8 subjects and for CD8 in 8 of 8. Donor-reactive sequences declined more than third party-reactive ones, suggesting partial antigen-specific deletion unrelated to withdrawal success. In most of the 8 subjects, regardless of tolerance or HCV status, circulating donor-reactive CD4 TCRbeta sequences dropped significantly post-transplant. Low numbers of available donor cells limited the measurable donor-reactive repertoire in two subjects.

The rearrangement joined TRBV18 to TRBJ2-7; 13 central nucleotides agree with TRBD2. Source: CD4+ T cells from blood, taken 12 months after liver transplant. This sequence originates from a human patient who received a liver transplant. Some T cells may be donor cells from the graft after a transplant. CDR3 reads: CASSPGLAGVEQYF. The nucleotide sequence is given as TGTGCCAGCTCTCCCGGACTAGCGGGAGTCGAGCAGTACTTC.